This T cell receptor (beta chain) was sequenced for a study of human T cells and chemical hapten exposure. Across the study: DPC at 0.01% went onto the upper back in patch tests, read at 6 days.

Time point in this sample: patch test 3, about 24 weeks after DPC sensitization. The treatment was: therapeutic diphenylcyclopropenone sensitization with weekly scalp DPC. As handled by the study authors: Across samples, TCR counts had a median of 95,638 and ranged from about 20,000 to 750,000. TCRdb called the RACE reads again in MiXCR, with one record for every CDR3 protein. The V and J calls and clone size are TCRdb's, not the authors'. The sample records over 75,000 distinct CDR3 sequences, 11% being singletons. CDR3 length equals 13 residues. The germline V gene encodes CDR1 DFQATT and CDR2 SNEGSKA (reference sequence). Between the trimmed V and J ends, which lost 1 base and 6 bases, there was a span of 12 bases. This clonotype has at least ten counts.

The sequence was obtained from a woman in her twenties or thirties with alopecia areata. Some clones in this sample may be carry-over from other donors' samples. This specimen was whole blood, taken in connection with sensitization to the hapten diphenylcyclopropenone (DPC). The chain links TRBV20-1 to TRBJ1-1; D unclear. The CDR3 DNA reads TGCAGTGCTAGAGTGGGGTGGGAGCCTGAAGCTTTCTTT. Protein: CSARVGWEPEAFF.